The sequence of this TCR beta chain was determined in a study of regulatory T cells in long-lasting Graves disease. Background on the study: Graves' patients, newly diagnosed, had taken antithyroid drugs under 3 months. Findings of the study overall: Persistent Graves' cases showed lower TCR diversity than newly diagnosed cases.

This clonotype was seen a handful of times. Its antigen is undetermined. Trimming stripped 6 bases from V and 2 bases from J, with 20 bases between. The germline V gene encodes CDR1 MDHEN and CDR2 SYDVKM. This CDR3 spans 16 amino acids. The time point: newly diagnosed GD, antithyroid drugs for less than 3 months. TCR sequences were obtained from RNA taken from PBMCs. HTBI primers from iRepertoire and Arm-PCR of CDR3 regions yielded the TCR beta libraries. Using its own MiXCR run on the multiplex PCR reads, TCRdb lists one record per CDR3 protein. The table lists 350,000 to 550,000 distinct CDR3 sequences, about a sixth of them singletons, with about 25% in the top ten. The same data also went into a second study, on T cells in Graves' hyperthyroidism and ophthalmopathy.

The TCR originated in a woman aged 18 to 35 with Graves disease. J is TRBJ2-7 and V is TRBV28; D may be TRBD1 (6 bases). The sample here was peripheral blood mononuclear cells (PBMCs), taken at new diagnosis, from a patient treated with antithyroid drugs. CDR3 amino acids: CASSRGNRELAYEQYF. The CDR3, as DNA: TGTGCCAGCAGCCGGGGTAACAGGGAGTTGGCCTACGAGCAGTACTTC.